This T cell receptor beta chain was profiled in a study of shared clonotypes between healthy human individuals. Trimming left V 4 bases short and J 2 bases short, with 19 bases between. Germline V gene data show CDR1 as SGHTS and CDR2 as YDEGEE. The length of the CDR3 is 16 residues. Replicate sorted-subset PCRs were loaded with around 200 ng DNA, about 30,000 T cell genomes. Assay: immunoSEQ multiplex PCR; the TCRdb copy retains only in-frame clones and omits some. The sample contains more than 2,000,000 clones, 90% to 95% of which appear only once. The sequenced sample consisted of naive CD4+ T cells from PBMCs. The subset is: CD45RA+ positively selected. This TCR came from a man younger than 35 in good health. Some clones in this sample may be carry-over from other donors' samples. V gene TRBV5-8 combines with J gene TRBJ2-7; D is unclear. Here the CDR3 DNA reads TGTGCCAGCAGCAAGGAATCAGGAACGTATGCCTACGAGCAGTACTTC. Translation gives CASSKESGTYAYEQYF.